The clone carrying this T cell receptor beta chain was seen more than once but under ten times. The data were obtained in a study of control samples from healthy donors and cancer patients. Sequencing used immunoSEQ multiplex PCR; TCRdb keeps in-frame clones, though not all of them. The repertoire holds around 84,000 clones, with about nine tenths as singletons. Material: blood. The TCR sequence derives from a man aged 30 to 39 in good health.

CDR3 sequence: CASSIIPGIDEQYF. The DNA for the CDR3 is TGTGCCAGTAGTATTATCCCGGGGATCGACGAGCAGTACTTC. J is TRBJ2-7 and V is TRBV19, with D tentatively TRBD2 (5 bases). Germline V lookup: CDR1 LNHDA, CDR2 SQIVND (reference sequence). Trimming left V 3 bases short and J 5 bases short, with 14 bases between. The CDR3 covers 14 residues. Looking up the rest from reference TRBV19 and TRBJ2-7 gives the full variable domain: DGGITQSPKYLFRKEGQNVTLSCEQNLNHDAMYWYRQDPGQGLRLIYYSQIVNDFQKGDIAEGYSVSREKKESFPLTVTSAQKNPTAFYLCASSIIPGIDEQYFGPGTRLTVT.